A selection of T cell receptor beta chains follows, all from one sample in a study of shared clonotypes between healthy human individuals. Clones were sequenced by immunoSEQ multiplex PCR, and TCRdb holds only the in-frame ones, with some missing. The table lists millions of clones, around nine tenths of them singletons. The sequenced sample was naive CD4+ T cells sorted from blood. These receptors were collected from a man younger than 30 in good health. Each CDR3 is given with its conserved first and last residue. D genes are given only for firm matches. Only part of the rows carry a size: once, few, many, or a class if the clone is expanded.

V: TRBV30
J: TRBJ2-5
D: -
size: -
CDR3: CAWSAGLAAETQYF
DNA: TGTGCCTGGAGTGCGGGTCTAGCAGCAGAGACCCAGTACTTC

V: TRBV5-4
J: TRBJ2-3
D: TRBD1
size: -
CDR3: CASSLAPQGVDTQYF
DNA: TGTGCCAGCAGCTTGGCTCCCCAGGGGGTAGATACGCAGTATTTT

V: TRBV6-1
J: TRBJ1-5
D: -
size: few
CDR3: CASSQQGGNQPQHF
DNA: TGTGCCAGCAGTCAACAGGGAGGCAATCAGCCCCAGCATTTT

V: TRBV5-1
J: TRBJ2-1
D: -
size: -
CDR3: CASSPRPGGGNEQFF
DNA: TGCGCCAGCAGCCCCCGCCCCGGGGGAGGCAATGAGCAGTTCTTC

V: TRBV11-2
J: TRBJ2-5
D: -
size: -
CDR3: CASSSSGLSLAQYF
DNA: TGTGCCAGCAGCTCCTCGGGACTCAGTTTAGCCCAGTACTTC

V: TRBV15
J: TRBJ2-7
D: -
size: -
CDR3: CATSRGGSSYEQYF
DNA: TGTGCCACCAGCAGAGGGGGTAGCTCCTACGAGCAGTACTTC

V: TRBV5-4
J: TRBJ1-2
D: TRBD1
size: -
CDR3: CASSLGQGRLPGYTF
DNA: TGTGCCAGCAGCCTGGGACAGGGGAGGCTACCGGGCTACACCTTC

V: TRBV11-2
J: TRBJ2-7
D: -
size: once
CDR3: CASSLTVPYEQYF
DNA: TGTGCCAGCAGCTTAACGGTCCCCTACGAGCAGTACTTC

V: TRBV5-1
J: TRBJ2-7
D: -
size: -
CDR3: CASSPRTRLNEQYF
DNA: TGCGCCAGCAGCCCCCGGACTCGGCTAAACGAGCAGTACTTC

V: TRBV7-8
J: TRBJ2-7
D: TRBD2
size: -
CDR3: CASSPPGLGLEQYF
DNA: TGTGCCAGCAGCCCCCCGGGACTAGGCCTCGAGCAGTACTTC

V: TRBV10-3
J: TRBJ2-5
D: -
size: -
CDR3: CAIRTGTQETQYF
DNA: TGTGCCATCAGGACCGGGACTCAAGAGACCCAGTACTTC